What follows are 5 T cell receptor beta chains derived from one specimen sequenced in a study of shared clonotypes between healthy human individuals. Sequenced by immunoSEQ multiplex PCR; TCRdb stores in-frame clones only, minus some. The table shows roughly 700,000 clones, with around 74% occurring only once. Sequenced input: memory CD4+ T cells sorted from blood. The subset is: CD45RA-negative fraction. These receptors were taken from a woman in her 30s in good health.

This chain links TRBV5-5 with TRBJ2-7; TRBD2 aligns across 7 bases. CDR3 size: 15 residues. Germline CDR1 SGHKS, CDR2 YYEKEE (reference sequence). V lost 4 bases to trimming and J lost 0 bases; unmatched junction nucleotides: 7. The CDR3 is CASSARDYTSYEQYF. The CDR3 DNA is TGTGCCAGCAGCGCCCGGGACTACACCTCCTACGAGCAGTACTTC.

The rearrangement joins TRBV5-4 to TRBJ1-2; D is possibly TRBD1 (5 bases). V shed 2 bases and J shed 7 bases, with 18 bases lying between them. Germline loops: CDR1 SGHNT, CDR2 YYREEE (reference sequence). The CDR3 spans 15 residues. The CDR3 region has the DNA TGTGCCAGCAGCTTACCTCGGGGACCCGCCCTTGGCTACACCTTC. Its translation: CASSLPRGPALGYTF.

This clone was detected a few times. This sequence joins TRBV28 and TRBJ1-5; no reliable D call. CDR3 length equals 15 residues. Germline assignment: CDR1 MDHEN and CDR2 SYDVKM. Trimming pared 6 bases from V and 6 bases from J, leaving 18 bases between. The CDR3 loop reads CASSRTTGVGQPQHF. CDR3 DNA sequence: TGTGCCAGCAGCCGAACGACGGGAGTAGGTCAGCCCCAGCATTTT.

This clone was seen ten or more times. The rearrangement links TRBV6-5 to TRBJ2-1; D remains unclear. With 7 bases removed from V and 6 bases from J, the gap between germline ends came to 13 bases. Germline V gene data show CDR1 as MNHEY and CDR2 as SVGAGI. The CDR3 has 13 amino acids. This CDR3 is CASKDLSVNEQFF. The CDR3 region has the DNA TGTGCCAGCAAGGACCTTTCGGTCAATGAGCAGTTCTTC.

The V and J genes are TRBV6-1 and TRBJ1-6; D gene ambiguous. This CDR3 is built from 18 residues. The ends were cut back, 0 bases at V and 0 bases at J, with 12 bases in the middle. Germline V CDR1 and CDR2: MNHNS, SASEGT. CDR3 in amino acids: CASSEARSLSSYNSPLHF. DNA for the CDR3: TGTGCCAGCAGTGAAGCGCGCAGCCTGAGCTCCTATAATTCACCCCTCCACTTT.